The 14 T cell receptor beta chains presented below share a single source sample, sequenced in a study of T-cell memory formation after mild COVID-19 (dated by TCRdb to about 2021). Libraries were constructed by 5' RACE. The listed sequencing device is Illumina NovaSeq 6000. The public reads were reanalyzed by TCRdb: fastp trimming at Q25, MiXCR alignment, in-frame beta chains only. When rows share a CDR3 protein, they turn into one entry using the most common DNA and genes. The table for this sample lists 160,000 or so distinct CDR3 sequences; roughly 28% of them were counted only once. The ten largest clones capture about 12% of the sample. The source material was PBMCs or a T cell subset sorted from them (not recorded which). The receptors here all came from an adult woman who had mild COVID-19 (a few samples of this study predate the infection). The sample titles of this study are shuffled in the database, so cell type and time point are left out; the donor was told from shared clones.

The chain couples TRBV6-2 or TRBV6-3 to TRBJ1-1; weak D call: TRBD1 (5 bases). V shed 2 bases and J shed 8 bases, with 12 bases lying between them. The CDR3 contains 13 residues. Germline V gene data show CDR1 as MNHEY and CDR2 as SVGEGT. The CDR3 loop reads CASSYGEQVEAFF. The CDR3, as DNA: TGTGCCAGCAGTTACGGGGAACAGGTAGAAGCTTTCTTT.

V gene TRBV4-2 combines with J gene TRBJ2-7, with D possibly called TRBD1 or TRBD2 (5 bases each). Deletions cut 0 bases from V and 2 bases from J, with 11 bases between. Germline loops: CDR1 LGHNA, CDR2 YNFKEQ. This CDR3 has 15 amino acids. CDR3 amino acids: CASSQETGTAYEQYF. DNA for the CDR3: TGTGCCAGCAGCCAAGAGACCGGGACGGCCTACGAGCAGTACTTC.

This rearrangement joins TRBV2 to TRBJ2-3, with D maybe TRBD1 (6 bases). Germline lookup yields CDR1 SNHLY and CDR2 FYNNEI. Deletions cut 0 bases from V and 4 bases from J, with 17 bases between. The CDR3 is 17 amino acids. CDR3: CASSEADQGMRPDTQYF. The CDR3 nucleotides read TGTGCCAGCAGTGAAGCGGACCAGGGGATGAGGCCAGATACGCAGTATTTT.

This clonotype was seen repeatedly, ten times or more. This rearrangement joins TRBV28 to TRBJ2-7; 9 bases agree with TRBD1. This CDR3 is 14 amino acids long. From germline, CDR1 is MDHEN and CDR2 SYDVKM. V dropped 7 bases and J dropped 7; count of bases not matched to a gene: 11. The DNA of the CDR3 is TGTGCCAGCATCGGGACAGGGACAACGGGGGAGCAGTACTTC. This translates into CASIGTGTTGEQYF. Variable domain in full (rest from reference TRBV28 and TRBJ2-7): DVKVTQSSRYLVKRTGEKVFLECVQDMDHENMFWYRQDPGLGLRLIYFSYDVKMKEKGDIPEGYSVSREKKERFSLILESASTNQTSMYLCASIGTGTTGEQYFGPGTRLTVT.

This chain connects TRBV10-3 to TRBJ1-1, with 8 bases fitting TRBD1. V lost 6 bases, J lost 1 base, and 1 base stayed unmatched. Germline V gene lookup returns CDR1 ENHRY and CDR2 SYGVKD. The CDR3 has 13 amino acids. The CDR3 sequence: CAIRTGENTEAFF. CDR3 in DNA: TGTGCCATCAGGACAGGGGAGAACACTGAAGCTTTCTTT.

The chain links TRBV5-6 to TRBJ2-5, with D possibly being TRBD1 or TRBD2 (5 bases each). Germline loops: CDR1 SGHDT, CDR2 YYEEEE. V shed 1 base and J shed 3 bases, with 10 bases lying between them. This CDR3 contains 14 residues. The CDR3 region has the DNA TGTGCCAGCAGCTTGTCCGGGACGGAAGAGACCCAGTACTTC. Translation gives CASSLSGTEETQYF.

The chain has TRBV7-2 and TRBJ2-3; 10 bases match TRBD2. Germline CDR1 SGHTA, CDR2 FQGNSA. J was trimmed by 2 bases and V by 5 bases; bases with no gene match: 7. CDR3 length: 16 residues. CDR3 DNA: TGTGCCAGCAGCAAGCAAGCGGGGGGGTTCACAGATACGCAGTATTTT. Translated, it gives CASSKQAGGFTDTQYF.

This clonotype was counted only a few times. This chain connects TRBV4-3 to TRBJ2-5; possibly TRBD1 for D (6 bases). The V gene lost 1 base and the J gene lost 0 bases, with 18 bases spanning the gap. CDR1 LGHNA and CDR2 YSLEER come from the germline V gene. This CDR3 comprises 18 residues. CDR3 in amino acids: CASSQARGIDGYQETQYF. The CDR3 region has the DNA TGCGCCAGCAGCCAAGCCAGGGGAATTGATGGGTACCAAGAGACCCAGTACTTC.

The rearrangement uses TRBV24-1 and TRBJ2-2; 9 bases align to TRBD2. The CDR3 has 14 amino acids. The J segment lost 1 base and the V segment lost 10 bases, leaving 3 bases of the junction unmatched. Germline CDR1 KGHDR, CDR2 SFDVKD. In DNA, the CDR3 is TGTGCCACTGCACTAGCGGGGAACACCGGGGAGCTGTTTTTT. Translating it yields CATALAGNTGELFF.

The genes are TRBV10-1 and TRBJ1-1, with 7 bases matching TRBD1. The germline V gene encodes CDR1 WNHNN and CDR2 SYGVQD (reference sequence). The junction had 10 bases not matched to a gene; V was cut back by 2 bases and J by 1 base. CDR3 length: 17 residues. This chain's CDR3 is CASSEHQPTGRNTEAFF. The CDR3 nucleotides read TGCGCCAGCAGTGAGCACCAACCGACAGGGAGGAACACTGAAGCTTTCTTT.

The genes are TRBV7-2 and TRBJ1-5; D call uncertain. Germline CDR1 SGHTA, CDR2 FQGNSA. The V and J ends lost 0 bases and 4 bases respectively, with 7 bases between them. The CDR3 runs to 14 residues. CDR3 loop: CASSLAGPNQPQHF. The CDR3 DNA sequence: TGTGCCAGCAGCTTAGCGGGCCCTAATCAGCCCCAGCATTTT.

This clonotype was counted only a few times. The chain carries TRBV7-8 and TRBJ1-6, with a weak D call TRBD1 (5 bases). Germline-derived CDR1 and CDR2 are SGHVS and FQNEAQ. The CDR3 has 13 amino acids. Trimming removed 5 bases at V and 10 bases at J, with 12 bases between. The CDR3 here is CASSLEGNSPLHF. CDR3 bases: TGTGCCAGCAGCCTGGAGGGGAACTCACCCCTCCACTTT.

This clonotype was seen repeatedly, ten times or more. CDR3 DNA: TGTGCCAGCACCCAGCGGGGGCAGGGGGTTTACAATGAGCAGTTCTTC. Residues: CASTQRGQGVYNEQFF. The V gene is TRBV7-2, the J gene TRBJ2-1; weak D call: TRBD2 (8 bases). The germline gives CDR1 SGHTA, CDR2 FQGNSA. Trimming pared 7 bases from V and 4 bases from J, leaving 20 bases between. CDR3 length equals 16 residues.

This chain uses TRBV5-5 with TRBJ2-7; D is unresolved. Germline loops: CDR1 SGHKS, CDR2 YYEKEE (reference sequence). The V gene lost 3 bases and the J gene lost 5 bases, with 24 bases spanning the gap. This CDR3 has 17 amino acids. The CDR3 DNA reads TGTGCCAGCAGCTCTTTGCCGGGCAGTACTCCCTCGAACGAGCAGTACTTC. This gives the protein CASSSLPGSTPSNEQYF.